This T cell receptor (beta chain) was sequenced during a study of control samples from healthy donors and cancer patients. Sequenced by immunoSEQ multiplex PCR; TCRdb stores in-frame clones only, minus some. The sample yields about 130,000 clones, just under 95% seen once. V dropped 3 bases and J dropped 4 bases, with 13 bases sitting between them. The length of the CDR3 is 14 residues. CDR1 MNHNS and CDR2 SASEGT come from the germline V gene. This clone is a singleton in its sample. The TCR originated in a man younger than 45 in good health. V gene TRBV6-1 combines with J gene TRBJ2-7; D gene uncertain. Sequenced material: blood. CDR3 coding DNA: TGTGCCAGCAGTGAGGTGGCAGGATTGTACGAGCAGTACTTC. It codes for CASSEVAGLYEQYF.